This T cell receptor beta chain was identified in a study of blood T cell repertoires in COVID-19 (dated by TCRdb to the early 2020s). About the investigation overall: The collaborator samples originated in the United States, Italy and Spain and spanned the acute and convalescent phases of COVID-19. HLA class I and class II types, where available, came from metadata supplied by the sample provider rather than from assay-based typing. The prospective study material was composed of cDNA or gDNA derived from T cells, B-cell-depleted T cells, or PBMCs. Sample metadata almost always included a de-identified subject ID, COVID-19 status, age in years and sex. Subjects who had been exposed to COVID-19, were actively infected with it, or had recovered from it provided the deeply sampled blood TCRbeta repertoires that made up the dataset. The repertoires were released in a freely available public database meant as a resource for research on the immune response to SARS-CoV-2. Samples were obtained from the ongoing ImmuneRACE study (first 160 participants) and from some 1,200 subjects provided by 6 global collaborators.

Overall results and qualifications from the work: How much clinical and demographic metadata was included differed by source and by participant, and the metadata was provided uncurated.

In the case of this clone: Its binding antigen is unknown. Base qualities are missing; no much larger clone stands one base away.

TCRbeta CDR3 regions were amplified from genomic DNA using the immunoSEQ Assay, a bias-controlled multiplex PCR. For the original study's pipeline: Nucleated cell counts per sample were estimated from amplification of reference gene primers within the assay. To quantify the absolute abundance of each unique TCRbeta CDR3 rearrangement, sequence reads were collapsed and filtered. For each sample, productive Simpson clonality was calculated by taking the square root of Simpson's diversity index across productive rearrangements. TCRdb's version of the immuneACCESS table is confined to in-frame rearrangements and falls short of the full clone set. An unresolved V gene accounts for under half of the shortfall where checked; the remainder is of unknown origin. The DNA gave D and trimming, while V, J and clone size come from that table. Within this sample are 250,000 or so clones, with nearly 90% of them counted one time only. The leading ten clones occupy 2.1% of the sample.

The germline V gene gives CDR1 as MNHNS and CDR2 as SASEGT. Trimming takes 3 bases off V and 9 bases off J; junction bases not matched to a gene: 13. Its CDR3 holds 15 amino acids, cysteine through phenylalanine. Only CDR3 DNA is held: 45 bases, read in frame from base 1. One collaborating source in Seattle enrolled patients while the patients were actively infected and followed the patients over time throughout the course of disease. The collaborating institutions used their own protocols to collect whole blood in K2EDTA tubes. Collaborator samples were shipped for TCRbeta analysis as frozen whole blood, isolated PBMCs, or DNA extracted from either sample type.

The TCR sequence derives from a woman aged 55-69 years with COVID-19, enrolled during active disease. The sample consisted of peripheral blood. In this chain, TRBV6-1 is recombined with TRBJ2-7; 8 junctional bases match TRBD1. The DNA sequence is TGTGCCAGCAGTGAGAACTCCGGGACAGGATCGCCGCAGTACTTC. Translation gives CASSENSGTGSPQYF.